Listed below are T cell receptor beta chains from one sample, sequenced in a study of T cell changes during pregnancy in multiple sclerosis. Data came from immunoSEQ multiplex PCR; TCRdb stores just in-frame clones and leaves some out. The sample has some 41,000 clones, almost 95% seen once. This specimen was CD8+ T cells from peripheral blood mononuclear cells, taken in the third trimester of pregnancy. These receptors were obtained from a female donor with multiple sclerosis, enrolled in a pregnancy study. Each CDR3 is given with its conserved first and last residue. D genes are given only for firm matches. Clone size is not always given. Where it is, it says once, few, many or a class for expanded clones.

.	TRBV7-9	TRBJ2-1	.	TGTGCCAGCAGTCCAGGATACAATGAGCAGTTCTTC	CASSPGYNEQFF
.	TRBV5-6	TRBJ2-7	.	TGTGCCAGCAGCTTGGCTTACTCTGCGGGACAGCTCGGGAAAGAGCAGTACTTC	CASSLAYSAGQLGKEQYF
TRBD1	TRBV27	TRBJ2-7	once	TGTGCCAGCAGCCGACCGGGACAGGGAAGCTACGAGCAGTACTTC	CASSRPGQGSYEQYF
TRBD1	TRBV27	TRBJ2-1	.	TGTGCCAGCAGTTTATATAGGGACAGTGAGCAGTTCTTC	CASSLYRDSEQFF
.	TRBV7-9	TRBJ1-5	many	TGTGCCAGCAGCTACGGGAGTAGCAATCAGCCCCAGCATTTT	CASSYGSSNQPQHF
TRBD2	TRBV5-4	TRBJ2-1	.	TGTGCCACCAGCAATCCCGCTAGCGGGAGTGATGAGCAGTTCTTC	CATSNPASGSDEQFF
TRBD1	TRBV7-9	TRBJ1-5	.	TGTGCCAGCAGCATCTCCGGGACAGGGAGCAATCAGCCCCAGCATTTT	CASSISGTGSNQPQHF
TRBD2	TRBV7-8	TRBJ2-7	once	TGTGCCAGCAGCTCCGGGACTAGCGCCCTTAGCTCCTACGAGCAGTACTTC	CASSSGTSALSSYEQYF
TRBD2	TRBV16	TRBJ2-7	.	TGTGCCAGCAGCCAATACGCGGGGGAATCCTCCTACGAGCAGTACTTC	CASSQYAGESSYEQYF
.	TRBV7-9	TRBJ2-7	.	TGTGCCAGCAGCTTAGCGGGAGCTATCTACGAGCAGTACTTC	CASSLAGAIYEQYF
.	TRBV7-9	TRBJ2-1	.	TGTGCCGTGGGAAGACAGGCGTACAATGAGCAGTTCTTC	CAVGRQAYNEQFF
TRBD1	TRBV28	TRBJ2-2	.	TGTGCCAGCAGTTTTGGACAGGGGGCCGGGGAGCTGTTTTTT	CASSFGQGAGELFF
TRBD2	TRBV5-1	TRBJ2-7	.	TGCGCCAGCAGCCCCCTACACCGTAGTTGGGAGGGCCCATCCTACGAGCAGTACTTC	CASSPLHRSWEGPSYEQYF
.	TRBV5-1	TRBJ1-2	.	TGCGCCAGCAGCCAGACAACGGGACTTTTTTTCTACACCTTC	CASSQTTGLFFYTF
.	TRBV5-1	TRBJ2-2	.	TGCGCCAGCAGCCGGGGGAACACCGGGGAGCTGTTTTTT	CASSRGNTGELFF
.	TRBV6-5	TRBJ2-7	once	TGTGCCAGCAGTTACGACAGAACCTACGAGCAGTACTTC	CASSYDRTYEQYF
TRBD2	TRBV2	TRBJ2-1	.	TGTGCCAGCATTGGTCTCGGGTCTAGCGGGAGTTATGAGCAGTTCTTC	CASIGLGSSGSYEQFF
TRBD1	TRBV9	TRBJ2-7	.	TGTGCCAGCAGCGTGACAGGGGGCAGCTCCTACGAGCAGTACTTC	CASSVTGGSSYEQYF
TRBD1	TRBV14	TRBJ1-2	.	TGTGCCAGCAGCCAAGAAGGGGGAGCAGGGGGCCCCCTCGCCTTC	CASSQEGGAGGPLAF
TRBD2	TRBV19	TRBJ2-5	.	TGTGCCAGTAGTATTAGCGGGAGTGGGGTAGAGACCCAGTACTTC	CASSISGSGVETQYF
.	TRBV7-9	TRBJ2-7	.	TGTGCCAGCAGCTCGGGAAACCCCTACGAGCAGTACTTC	CASSSGNPYEQYF
.	TRBV7-6	TRBJ2-1	.	TGTGCCAGCAGCCTATCGCAGGGCAATGAGCAGTTCTTC	CASSLSQGNEQFF
.	TRBV27	TRBJ1-2	.	TGTGCCAGCAGTTTTGGAGACAGCTCCTATGGCTACACCTTC	CASSFGDSSYGYTF
TRBD2	TRBV7-9	TRBJ2-1	once	TGTGCCAGCAGCTCCTCCGGGACTAGCATGAATGAGCAGTTCTTC	CASSSSGTSMNEQFF
.	TRBV7-8	TRBJ2-7	.	TGTGCCAGCAGCCATGGGGGGAGTGGATACGAGCAGTACTTC	CASSHGGSGYEQYF
.	TRBV10-3	TRBJ2-7	.	TGTGCCATCAGTGAGTCGAGGACTCCAGCCTACGAGCAGTACTTC	CAISESRTPAYEQYF
TRBD2	TRBV5-5	TRBJ2-7	once	TGTGCCAGCAGCTTGCGGCGGGAGGTCCCCTCCTACGAGCAGTACTTC	CASSLRREVPSYEQYF
TRBD2	TRBV9	TRBJ2-7	.	TGTGCCAGCAGCCCACGCTCGGGGGGTCCCTACGAGCAGTACTTC	CASSPRSGGPYEQYF
.	TRBV9	TRBJ2-1	.	TGTGCCAGCAGCGTAGGGGGCGATGAGCAGTTCTTC	CASSVGGDEQFF
TRBD1	TRBV28	TRBJ2-3	.	TGTGCCAGCAGTTCCGGACAGGGGCTGATGGGAGATACGCAGTATTTT	CASSSGQGLMGDTQYF
.	TRBV28	TRBJ2-2	.	TGTGCCAGCAACCTGAGGGTGTCAGCCGGGGAGCTGTTTTTT	CASNLRVSAGELFF
.	TRBV4-1	TRBJ1-2	.	TGCGCCAGCAGCCAAGAGGAAGGGGTTTTGGTCTATGGCTACACCTTC	CASSQEEGVLVYGYTF
.	TRBV19	TRBJ1-5	.	TGTGCCAGTAGTCGGGGAGGCAATCAGCCCCAGCATTTT	CASSRGGNQPQHF
TRBD1	TRBV13	TRBJ2-1	.	TGTGCCAGCAGCTCTATCGGGACAGGGAACAATGAGCAGTTCTTC	CASSSIGTGNNEQFF
TRBD2	TRBV19	TRBJ2-6	.	TGTGCCAGTAGTATCCTGGTCGGGGGGGCTGGGGCCAACGTCCTGACTTTC	CASSILVGGAGANVLTF
.	TRBV2	TRBJ1-3	.	TGTGCCAGCACCCCGGGGCAGGGGTTTGGCACCATATATTTT	CASTPGQGFGTIYF
.	TRBV4-1	TRBJ2-7	.	TGCGCCAGCAGCCAAGATGAAGGGAGCTACGAGCAGTACTTC	CASSQDEGSYEQYF